One and the same sample provided the 28 T cell receptor beta chains below, sequenced in a study of shared clonotypes between healthy human individuals. The repertoire was sequenced with immunoSEQ multiplex PCR; TCRdb's copy has only in-frame clones and lacks some. Among 1.4 million to 1.5 million clones listed, roughly 96% were seen once. What was sequenced was naive CD4+ T cells sorted from blood. The sample's subset: CD45RA+ positively selected. The source is a man younger than 40 in good health.

V gene TRBV18 combines with J gene TRBJ2-3; 7 positions match TRBD2. The length of the CDR3 is 18 residues. Germline loops: CDR1 KGHSH, CDR2 LQKENI. V trimming: 6 bases; J trimming: 4 bases; junction bases outside the gene matches: 19. CDR3 sequence reads: CASSLKDVRERLADTQYF. DNA of the CDR3: TGTGCCAGCTCCCTTAAAGATGTGCGGGAGAGATTGGCAGATACGCAGTATTTT.

Here the CDR3 DNA reads TGTGCCAGCACCTTGCGAAGGACAGGTGCTAGCGGGGTCTACAATGAGCAGTTCTTC. Translating gives CASTLRRTGASGVYNEQFF. The gene calls are TRBV7-6 and TRBJ2-1, with TRBD2 matching 9 bases. With V trimmed by 7 bases and J by 3 bases, 19 bases remained unmatched. CDR1 SGHVS and CDR2 FNYEAQ come from the germline V gene. The CDR3 is made up of 19 amino acids.

As for this clone: This same CDR3 is encoded by further DNA sequences in the sample. The chain carries TRBV7-6 and TRBJ2-5, with D uncertain. V was clipped by 0 bases and J by 4 bases, with 6 bases between them. This CDR3 region has 13 residues. Germline V gene lookup returns CDR1 SGHVS and CDR2 FNYEAQ. The CDR3 loop reads CASSLAPRETQYF. The CDR3 nucleotides are TGTGCCAGCAGCTTAGCGCCCAGAGAGACCCAGTACTTC.

This rearrangement joins TRBV11-2 to TRBJ2-1, with D possibly matching TRBD2 (5 bases). From germline, CDR1 is SGHAT and CDR2 FQNNGV. Trimming took off 5 bases at V and 7 bases at J, with 12 bases between the two ends. This CDR3 comprises 13 residues. CDR3 loop: CASSQSPGNEQFF. The CDR3 DNA is TGTGCCAGCAGCCAGAGTCCGGGGAATGAGCAGTTCTTC.

The chain is built from TRBV18 and TRBJ2-1; D remains ambiguous. V lost 5 bases to trimming and J lost 4 bases, with 9 bases between them. This CDR3 has 13 residues. The germline V gene encodes CDR1 KGHSH and CDR2 LQKENI. The chain's CDR3 is CASSIGGYNEQFF. In nucleotides, the CDR3 is TGTGCCAGCTCAATCGGCGGATACAATGAGCAGTTCTTC.

The V and J genes are TRBV7-8 and TRBJ1-1, with TRBD1 identical over 10 bases. Per germline, CDR1 SGHVS and CDR2 FQNEAQ. After removal of 4 bases from V and 4 bases from J, the junction contained 0 bases not matched to a gene. This CDR3 is built from 13 residues. In nucleotides, the CDR3 is TGTGCCAGCAGCTGGACAGGGGGCACTGAAGCTTTCTTT. Translation gives CASSWTGGTEAFF.

The chain recombines TRBV18 with TRBJ1-4, with 7 bases lining up with TRBD1. Germline trimming cut 0 bases from V and 2 bases from J; bases unmatched to any gene: 9. Germline assignment: CDR1 KGHSH and CDR2 LQKENI. The CDR3 covers 18 residues. CDR3 region: CASSPPRTGRSTNEKLFF. CDR3 nucleotides: TGTGCCAGCTCACCACCTAGGACAGGTAGATCGACTAATGAAAAACTGTTTTTT.

This chain joins TRBV15 and TRBJ2-3; TRBD2 might be the D (7 bases). The V end was cut by 0 bases, the J end by 4 bases, with 14 bases between. The CDR3 loop spans 16 amino acids. CDR1 and CDR2 from the germline V gene are LNHNV and YYDKDF (reference sequence). CDR3: CATSREGRGGADTQYF. Written as DNA, the CDR3 is TGTGCCACCAGCAGAGAGGGCAGGGGAGGGGCAGATACGCAGTATTTT.

This clone was detected once. V gene TRBV5-1 combines with J gene TRBJ2-1; 7 positions agree with TRBD1. This CDR3 is 17 amino acids long. V trimming: 3 bases; J trimming: 0 bases; junction bases outside the gene matches: 9. CDR1 SGHRS and CDR2 YFSETQ come from the germline V gene. The CDR3 reads CASSSVTGTSSYNEQFF. The CDR3 nucleotides read TGCGCCAGCAGCTCAGTGACAGGGACGAGCTCCTACAATGAGCAGTTCTTC.

This chain uses TRBV11-3 with TRBJ2-7; the D is unclear. CDR1 SGHNT and CDR2 YENEEA come from the germline V gene. The CDR3 is 14 amino acids. With 3 bases removed from V and 5 bases from J, the gap between germline ends came to 14 bases. CDR3 protein: CASSFSGVFNEQYF. CDR3 nucleotides: TGTGCCAGCAGCTTTTCTGGGGTTTTCAACGAGCAGTACTTC.

This clone showed up just a few times. V and J are TRBV11-2 and TRBJ1-5, with D uncertain. The CDR3 runs 13 residues. Germline CDR1 is SGHAT and CDR2 is FQNNGV. V lost 0 bases, J lost 5 bases, and 5 bases lay in between. CDR3 sequence reads: CASSLDRYQPQHF. CDR3 sequence (DNA): TGTGCCAGCAGCTTAGATCGCTATCAGCCCCAGCATTTT.

As DNA, the CDR3 is TGTGCCAGCAGCTTAGATCCGGTGGCGTTGGGCACCGGGGAGCTGTTTTTT. As protein: CASSLDPVALGTGELFF. This rearrangement joins TRBV11-2 to TRBJ2-2, with D unclear. This CDR3 spans 17 amino acids. Germline-derived CDR1 and CDR2 are SGHAT and FQNNGV. Between the trimmed V and J ends, which lost 0 bases and 4 bases, there was a span of 15 bases.

The chain carries TRBV18 and TRBJ2-3; D is perhaps TRBD2 (5 bases). V dropped 4 bases and J dropped 2 bases, with 7 bases sitting between them. This CDR3 has 13 residues. The germline gives CDR1 KGHSH, CDR2 LQKENI. In DNA, the CDR3 is TGTGCCAGCTCACACCGGGACACAGATACGCAGTATTTT. This codes for CASSHRDTDTQYF. Looking up the rest from reference TRBV18 and TRBJ2-3 gives the full variable domain: NAGVMQNPRHLVRRRGQEARLRCSPMKGHSHVYWYRQLPEEGLKFMVYLQKENIIDESGMPKERFSAEFPKEGPSILRIQQVVRGDSAAYFCASSHRDTDTQYFGPGTRLTVL.

The count of this clone is one. V is TRBV6-4 and J is TRBJ2-2; the match to TRBD1 covers 8 bases. The germline CDR1 and CDR2 sequences are MRHNA and SNTAGT. The CDR3 runs to 16 residues. J was trimmed by 0 bases and V by 4 bases; bases with no gene match: 4. Here the CDR3 reads CASSALQGANTGELFF. CDR3 nucleotides: TGTGCCAGCAGTGCGCTACAGGGGGCGAACACCGGGGAGCTGTTTTTT.

This clone was observed once. This sequence joins TRBV11-2 and TRBJ2-1, with 15 bases matching TRBD2. CDR3 size: 19 residues. J gave up 0 bases and V 5 bases, and 8 bases lay outside the gene matches. CDR1 and CDR2 from the germline V gene are SGHAT and FQNNGV. CDR3 in DNA: TGTGCCAGCAGCCCGGGGACTAGCGGGAGGTATAGCTCCTACAATGAGCAGTTCTTC. Its translation is CASSPGTSGRYSSYNEQFF.

The count of this clone is one. V and J are TRBV18 and TRBJ1-2; TRBD1 agrees at 7 bases. Germline assignment: CDR1 KGHSH and CDR2 LQKENI. This CDR3 comprises 14 residues. V lost 4 bases, J lost 6 bases, and 8 bases stayed unmatched. The CDR3 region is CASSRDREGDGYTF. In nucleotides, the CDR3 is TGTGCCAGCTCACGTGACAGGGAAGGAGATGGCTACACCTTC.

In this sample, this clone turned up once. The chain carries TRBV11-2 and TRBJ1-1; maybe TRBD1 (5 bases). V was pared by 5 bases and J by 1 base, with 20 bases between. The CDR3 is 17 amino acids. Germline assignment: CDR1 SGHAT and CDR2 FQNNGV. The DNA for the CDR3 is TGTGCCAGCAGCCTAAGACAGACGCCATTCTCGAACACTGAAGCTTTCTTT. Protein sequence: CASSLRQTPFSNTEAFF.

The chain has TRBV7-3 and TRBJ2-1, with 11 bases fitting TRBD2. Germline loops: CDR1 SGHTA, CDR2 FQGTGA. This CDR3 comprises 15 residues. V was clipped by 1 base and J by 6 bases; unmatched bases: 2. The CDR3 bases are TGTGCCAGCAGCTTAATCACTAGCGGGAGCAATGAGCAGTTCTTC. Translated, it gives CASSLITSGSNEQFF.

A single count supports this clone. The V and J genes are TRBV10-2 and TRBJ2-1, with D perhaps TRBD1 or TRBD2 (5 bases each). CDR1 and CDR2 from the germline V gene are WSHSY and SAAADI. V shed 10 bases and J shed 3 bases, with 16 bases lying between them. The CDR3 has 14 amino acids. The CDR3 spells CATRAEGLYNEQFF. Written as DNA, the CDR3 is TGCGCCACCCGGGCCGAGGGGCTCTACAATGAGCAGTTCTTC.

The gene calls are TRBV7-3 and TRBJ2-2; TRBD2 agrees at 10 bases. V lost 2 bases and J lost 0; bases outside the gene matches: 6. Germline CDR1 reads SGHTA; CDR2 reads FQGTGA. This CDR3 is 18 amino acids long. The CDR3 loop is CASSLHPSGRPNTGELFF. The CDR3 DNA follows: TGTGCCAGCAGCTTACATCCTAGCGGGAGACCGAACACCGGGGAGCTGTTTTTT.

This rearrangement joins TRBV27 to TRBJ2-7; D may match TRBD1 or TRBD2 (5 bases each). From germline, CDR1 is MNHEY and CDR2 SMNVEV (reference sequence). The CDR3 has 15 residues. The V end was cut by 3 bases, the J end by 5 bases, with 17 bases between. The CDR3 DNA reads TGTGCCAGCAGTTTTGGGTTGGGACCGATCAACGAGCAGTACTTC. Amino acids: CASSFGLGPINEQYF.

The chain carries TRBV5-6 and TRBJ2-7, with D tentatively TRBD1 or TRBD2 (6 bases each). V dropped 4 bases and J dropped 1 base, with 15 bases sitting between them. CDR1 and CDR2 from the germline V gene are SGHDT and YYEEEE. The CDR3 length is 15 residues. This CDR3 is CASSALSGASYEQYF. The CDR3 DNA follows: TGTGCCAGCAGCGCCTTGTCGGGGGCTTCCTACGAGCAGTACTTC.

The gene calls are TRBV9 and TRBJ2-1; 12 bases agree with TRBD2. The V and J ends lost 0 bases and 6 bases, in that order; junction bases with no gene match: 10. The CDR3 is made up of 18 amino acids. The germline V gene has CDR1 SGDLS and CDR2 YYNGEE. The CDR3 spells CASSVGTSGIWSGNEQFF. CDR3 nucleotide sequence: TGTGCCAGCAGCGTAGGGACTAGCGGGATCTGGAGCGGCAATGAGCAGTTCTTC.

The chain employs TRBV6-5 and TRBJ1-2, with D possibly matching TRBD1 (6 bases). V was shortened by 2 bases and J by 8 bases, with 9 bases between the two germline ends. This CDR3 has 12 amino acids. CDR1 is MNHEY, CDR2 SVGAGI, per germline. CDR3 DNA: TGTGCCAGCAGTTACGGGGGGCGAGGCTACACCTTC. Translated: CASSYGGRGYTF.

The chain combines TRBV28 with TRBJ1-1, with no clear D. V lost 3 bases to trimming and J lost 4 bases, with 9 bases between them. This CDR3 has 13 residues. Germline V gene sequence: CDR1 MDHEN, CDR2 SYDVKM. CDR3: CASSFQGRTEAFF. The DNA for the CDR3 is TGTGCCAGCAGTTTCCAAGGCCGCACTGAAGCTTTCTTT.

J is TRBJ2-2 and V is TRBV2; maybe TRBD2 (5 bases). V lost 4 bases to trimming and J lost 0 bases, with 6 bases between them. The CDR3 is made up of 14 amino acids. Germline V gene data show CDR1 as SNHLY and CDR2 as FYNNEI. The CDR3 DNA follows: TGTGCCAGCAGTGCGACTACGAACACCGGGGAGCTGTTTTTT. It specifies CASSATTNTGELFF.

The chain links TRBV7-9 to TRBJ2-3; D may correspond to TRBD1 or TRBD2 (5 bases each). Germline assignment: CDR1 SEHNR and CDR2 FQNEAQ (reference sequence). This CDR3 region has 14 residues. Deletions cut 4 bases from V and 3 bases from J, with 11 bases between. The CDR3 DNA follows: TGTGCCAGCAGCTCCCTAGAGGGGACAGATACGCAGTATTTT. This sequence encodes CASSSLEGTDTQYF. Based on the CDR3 plus reference TRBV7-9 and TRBJ2-3, the full variable domain is DTGVSQNPRHKITKRGQNVTFRCDPISEHNRLYWYRQTLGQGPEFLTYFQNEAQLEKSRLLSDRFSAERPKGSFSTLEIQRTEQGDSAMYLCASSSLEGTDTQYFGPGTRLTVL.

This clone was observed once. The chain links TRBV27 to TRBJ2-6, with no clear D. The CDR3 runs 17 residues. Germline V gene lookup returns CDR1 MNHEY and CDR2 SMNVEV (reference sequence). With 3 bases removed from V and 4 bases from J, the gap between germline ends came to 16 bases. Written as DNA, the CDR3 is TGTGCCAGCAGTTTTGTTGGCCGAGTATTAGGGGCCAACGTCCTGACTTTC. This encodes CASSFVGRVLGANVLTF. The variable domain in full, completed from reference TRBV27 and TRBJ2-6, reads EAQVTQNPRYLITVTGKKLTVTCSQNMNHEYMSWYRQDPGLGLRQIYYSMNVEVTDKGDVPEGYKVSRKEKRNFPLILESPSPNQTSLYFCASSFVGRVLGANVLTFGAGSRLTVL.